The sequence of this T cell receptor beta chain was determined in a study of cytomegalovirus exposure and HLA in healthy donors. It was with 60 Vbeta and 13 Jbeta primers that the PCR ran. Profiling relied on immunoSEQ multiplex PCR, and the TCRdb table lists in-frame clones only, not all of them. The sample holds over 150,000 clones; roughly 85% are singletons and the top ten take roughly 1.9%. Whole-study findings and limits: A missense variant in DCLRE1C was later tied to TCR beta V- and J-gene trimming. Association of 15,000 to 20,000 TCR beta sequences with HLA alleles was found at 0.05 false discovery rate in a later analysis.

Worth noting for this clone: The antigen remains unidentified.

The CDR3 is 18 residues long. J gave up 8 bases and V 3 bases, and 16 bases lay outside the gene matches. The TCR comes from a man aged 35-49 years in good health and CMV-seronegative. The sequencing input was PBMCs. The chain recombines TRBV23-1 with TRBJ1-4; 9 nucleotides match TRBD1. TRBV23-1 is labeled an ORF, and its function is uncertain. The CDR3 region is CASSQAGQGFRKSEKLFF. The CDR3 region has the DNA TGCGCCAGCAGTCAGGCGGGACAGGGATTCAGAAAGAGCGAAAAACTGTTTTTT.